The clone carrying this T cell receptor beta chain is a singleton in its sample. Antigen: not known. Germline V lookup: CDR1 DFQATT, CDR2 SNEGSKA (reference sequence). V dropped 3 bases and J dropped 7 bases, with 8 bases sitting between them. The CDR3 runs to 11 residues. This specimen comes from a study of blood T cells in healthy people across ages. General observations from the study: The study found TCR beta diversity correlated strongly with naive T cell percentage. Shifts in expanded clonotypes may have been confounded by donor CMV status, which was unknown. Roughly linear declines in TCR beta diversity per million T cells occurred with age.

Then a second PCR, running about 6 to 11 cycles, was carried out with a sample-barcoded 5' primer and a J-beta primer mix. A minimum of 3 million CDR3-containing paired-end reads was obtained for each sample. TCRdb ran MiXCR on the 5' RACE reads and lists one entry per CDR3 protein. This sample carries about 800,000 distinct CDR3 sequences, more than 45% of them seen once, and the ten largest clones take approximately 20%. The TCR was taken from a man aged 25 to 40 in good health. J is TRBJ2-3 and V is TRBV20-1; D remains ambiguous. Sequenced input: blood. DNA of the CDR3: TGCAGTGCTAGGGGCCTCAATACGCAGTATTTT. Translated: CSARGLNTQYF.